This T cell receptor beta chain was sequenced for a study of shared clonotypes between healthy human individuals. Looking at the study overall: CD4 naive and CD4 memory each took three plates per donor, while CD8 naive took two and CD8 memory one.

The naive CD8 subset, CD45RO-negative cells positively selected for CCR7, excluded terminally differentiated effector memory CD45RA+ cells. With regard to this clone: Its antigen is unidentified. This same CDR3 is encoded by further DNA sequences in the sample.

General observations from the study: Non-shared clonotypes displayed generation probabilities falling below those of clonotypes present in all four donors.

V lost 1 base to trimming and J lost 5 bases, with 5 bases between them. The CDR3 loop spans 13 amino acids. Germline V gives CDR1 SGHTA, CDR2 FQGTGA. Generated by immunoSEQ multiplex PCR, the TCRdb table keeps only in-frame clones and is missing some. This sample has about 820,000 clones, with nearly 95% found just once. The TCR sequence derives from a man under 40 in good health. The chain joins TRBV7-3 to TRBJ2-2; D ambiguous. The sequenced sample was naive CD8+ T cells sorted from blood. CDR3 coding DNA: TGTGCCAGCAGCTTAATTGGTACCGGGGAGCTGTTTTTT. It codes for CASSLIGTGELFF.